Following are 19 T cell receptor beta chains from one sample sequenced in a study of siplizumab effects on memory and regulatory T cells. Some clones are missing from TCRdb's copy, which holds only in-frame ones; the method was immunoSEQ multiplex PCR. Seen here are approximately 120,000 clones, about 91% observed once, and the top ten hold 0.65% to 0.9%. Sample: Tregs sorted from blood. All receptors come from a human donor in good health.

The chain is built from TRBV5-1 and TRBJ1-2; tentatively, D is TRBD1 (5 bases). CDR1 and CDR2 (germline): SGHRS, YFSETQ. This CDR3 has 14 amino acids. V lost 0 bases and J lost 6, with 12 bases in between. The CDR3 DNA reads as TGCGCCAGCAGCTTGGAGCAGGGACGGGATGGCTACACCTTC. It yields the protein CASSLEQGRDGYTF.

The chain uses TRBV5-1 and TRBJ2-1, with 9 bases matching TRBD2. CDR1 SGHRS and CDR2 YFSETQ come from the germline V gene. V was clipped by 4 bases and J by 9 bases; unmatched bases: 14. The CDR3 extends over 16 amino acids. The CDR3 DNA sequence: TGCGCCAGCAGCCTATGGCGACGGGGGGGACTAGCTGAGCAGTTCTTC. Translated: CASSLWRRGGLAEQFF.

This chain connects TRBV6-5 to TRBJ1-2; a weak D match, TRBD1 (5 bases). Germline CDR1 and CDR2: MNHEY and SVGAGI. Trimming cost V 0 bases and J 1 base, with 9 bases left between them. This CDR3 is built from 15 residues. The CDR3 protein is CASSYSAGSNYGYTF. The CDR3 DNA sequence: TGTGCCAGCAGTTACTCGGCAGGGAGTAACTATGGCTACACCTTC.

The V gene is TRBV5-1, the J gene TRBJ2-1, with D possibly matching TRBD1 (6 bases). The CDR3 length is 15 residues. In germline, CDR1 is SGHRS, CDR2 YFSETQ. V lost 0 bases to trimming and J lost 2 bases, with 9 bases between them. The CDR3 sequence is CASSLEGDPYNEQFF. The CDR3 nucleotides are TGCGCCAGCAGCTTGGAGGGGGACCCCTACAATGAGCAGTTCTTC.

The CDR3 DNA follows: TGTGCCAGCAGTGAGGTGCAGGGGCCGGATAATTCACCCCTCCACTTT. This sequence encodes CASSEVQGPDNSPLHF. The J gene is TRBJ1-6, the V gene TRBV25-1; perhaps TRBD1 as D (6 bases). Germline values: CDR1 MGHDK, CDR2 SYGVNS. The CDR3 is made up of 16 amino acids. V lost 3 bases and J lost 5, with 14 bases in between.

The rearrangement joins TRBV30 to TRBJ2-3, with D possibly being TRBD1 (6 bases). V lost 5 bases, J lost 2 bases, and 8 bases lay in between. The germline CDR1 and CDR2 sequences are GTSNPN and SVGIG (reference sequence). CDR3 length: 12 residues. CDR3: CAWGQNTDTQYF. CDR3 nucleotide sequence: TGTGCCTGGGGACAGAACACAGATACGCAGTATTTT.

The chain joins TRBV15 to TRBJ2-4; either TRBD1 or TRBD2 may fit D (5 bases each). Germline lookup yields CDR1 LNHNV and CDR2 YYDKDF (reference sequence). CDR3 length: 17 residues. V lost 4 bases to trimming and J lost 0 bases, with 16 bases between them. In nucleotides, the CDR3 is TGTGCCACCAGCAACTTGTATGAGGGGCAAGCCAAAAACATTCAGTACTTC. It codes for CATSNLYEGQAKNIQYF.

This chain joins TRBV11-2 and TRBJ2-1; D gene uncertain. Germline-derived CDR1 and CDR2 are SGHAT and FQNNGV. This CDR3 comprises 12 residues. The V end was cut by 4 bases, the J end by 12 bases, with 13 bases between. CDR3 sequence reads: CASSSHRRGQFF. The CDR3, as DNA: TGTGCCAGCAGCTCCCATCGGCGTGGGCAGTTCTTC. Variable domain in full (rest from reference TRBV11-2 and TRBJ2-1): EAGVAQSPRYKIIEKRQSVAFWCNPISGHATLYWYQQILGQGPKLLIQFQNNGVVDDSQLPKDRFSAERLKGVDSTLKIQPAKLEDSAVYLCASSSHRRGQFFGPGTRLTVL.

J is TRBJ2-3 and V is TRBV5-1; D remains unclear. Germline V CDR1 and CDR2: SGHRS, YFSETQ. The CDR3 runs 14 residues. The V end was cut by 0 bases, the J end by 6 bases, with 11 bases between. CDR3 sequence reads: CASSLGSRLDTQYF. The CDR3 DNA sequence: TGCGCCAGCAGCTTGGGAAGCAGACTGGATACGCAGTATTTT. The complete variable domain, with remaining parts taken from reference TRBV5-1 and TRBJ2-3, reads KAGVTQTPRYLIKTRGQQVTLSCSPISGHRSVSWYQQTPGQGLQFLFEYFSETQRNKGNFPGRFSGRQFSNSRSEMNVSTLELGDSALYLCASSLGSRLDTQYFGPGTRLTVL.

J is TRBJ2-2 and V is TRBV18; TRBD2 is a possible D gene (5 bases). V was clipped by 3 bases and J by 0 bases, with 11 bases between them. The germline V gene encodes CDR1 KGHSH and CDR2 LQKENI. This CDR3 is built from 16 residues. The CDR3 region has the DNA TGTGCCAGCTCACCCCGGACTCGTTCGAACACCGGGGAGCTGTTTTTT. Protein: CASSPRTRSNTGELFF.

This chain connects TRBV7-2 to TRBJ2-5; D is ambiguous. The CDR3 length is 12 residues. Germline values: CDR1 SGHTA, CDR2 FQGNSA. Trimming removed 5 bases from V and 4 bases from J, with 8 bases in between. The CDR3 DNA follows: TGTGCCAGCAGCGGCTGGGGAGAGACCCAGTACTTC. The encoded protein is CASSGWGETQYF.

The V and J genes are TRBV2 and TRBJ2-5, with 12 bases that match TRBD2. Germline assignment: CDR1 SNHLY and CDR2 FYNNEI. This CDR3 region has 17 residues. Trimming at V came to 5 bases and at J to 2 bases, leaving 9 bases not matched to a gene. The CDR3 DNA is TGTGCCAGCAGTCCCGGGCGGACTAGCGGGGATCAAGAGACCCAGTACTTC. Translation gives CASSPGRTSGDQETQYF.

This rearrangement joins TRBV7-3 to TRBJ2-1; TRBD1 is a possible D gene (6 bases). The CDR3 has 13 residues. Germline V gene lookup returns CDR1 SGHTA and CDR2 FQGTGA. Trimming removed 1 base at V and 10 bases at J, with 11 bases between. DNA of the CDR3: TGTGCCAGCAGCTTAAACAGGGACGGAGAGCAGTTCTTC. Protein sequence: CASSLNRDGEQFF.

The chain uses TRBV6-4 and TRBJ1-6; tentatively, D is TRBD1 (5 bases). The CDR3 loop spans 14 amino acids. The V gene's germline CDR1 is MRHNA and CDR2 SNTAGT. V lost 3 bases, J lost 7 bases, and 10 bases lay in between. The chain's CDR3 is CASSELGTNSPLHF. CDR3 nucleotides: TGTGCCAGCAGTGAACTTGGGACGAATTCACCCCTCCACTTT.

The chain employs TRBV6-1 and TRBJ2-3; the D is unclear. The V end lost 6 bases, the J end lost 5 bases, and 6 bases lay between the germline ends. CDR3 size: 11 residues. Germline V gene data show CDR1 as MNHNS and CDR2 as SASEGT. CDR3 sequence reads: CASRRVDTQYF. The CDR3 region has the DNA TGTGCCAGCAGACGAGTAGATACGCAGTATTTT.

This sequence joins TRBV18 and TRBJ1-1, with 7 bases identical to TRBD1. Germline assignment: CDR1 KGHSH and CDR2 LQKENI. The CDR3 totals 15 residues. With V trimmed by 3 bases and J by 2 bases, 6 bases remained unmatched. The CDR3 DNA reads TGTGCCAGCTCACCGCCGGGACAGCGTAACACTGAAGCTTTCTTT. Translation: CASSPPGQRNTEAFF.

The V call is TRBV6-6, the J call TRBJ1-2; TRBD1 might be the D (5 bases). Per germline, CDR1 MNHNY and CDR2 SVGAGI (reference sequence). CDR3 length: 13 amino acids. Trimming cost V 2 bases and J 8 bases, with 12 bases left between them. CDR3 in DNA: TGTGCCAGCAGTTACGGGGGAAGGGCGGGCTACACCTTC. Translation gives CASSYGGRAGYTF.

This chain links TRBV5-6 with TRBJ1-6, with 7 bases fitting TRBD1. V shed 0 bases, J shed 3 bases, and the junction held 6 bases outside the gene matches. From germline, CDR1 is SGHDT and CDR2 YYEEEE. The CDR3 is made up of 17 amino acids. CDR3 sequence (DNA): TGTGCCAGCAGCTTGGAGGGGGCCGGCCTCTATAATTCACCCCTCCACTTT. This sequence encodes CASSLEGAGLYNSPLHF. Full variable domain (remainder filled in from reference TRBV5-6 and TRBJ1-6): DAGVTQSPTHLIKTRGQQVTLRCSPKSGHDTVSWYQQALGQGPQFIFQYYEEEERQRGNFPDRFSGHQFPNYSSELNVNALLLGDSALYLCASSLEGAGLYNSPLHFGNGTRLTVT.

This sequence joins TRBV6-6 and TRBJ1-1; D gene unclear. The CDR3 sequence is 13 residues long. Looked up from germline, CDR1 is MNHNY and CDR2 is SVGAGI (reference sequence). Trimming took 0 bases from V and 5 from J, leaving 7 bases between them. The CDR3 sequence: CASSYSPRTEAFF. As DNA, the CDR3 is TGTGCCAGCAGTTACTCGCCGAGGACTGAAGCTTTCTTT.